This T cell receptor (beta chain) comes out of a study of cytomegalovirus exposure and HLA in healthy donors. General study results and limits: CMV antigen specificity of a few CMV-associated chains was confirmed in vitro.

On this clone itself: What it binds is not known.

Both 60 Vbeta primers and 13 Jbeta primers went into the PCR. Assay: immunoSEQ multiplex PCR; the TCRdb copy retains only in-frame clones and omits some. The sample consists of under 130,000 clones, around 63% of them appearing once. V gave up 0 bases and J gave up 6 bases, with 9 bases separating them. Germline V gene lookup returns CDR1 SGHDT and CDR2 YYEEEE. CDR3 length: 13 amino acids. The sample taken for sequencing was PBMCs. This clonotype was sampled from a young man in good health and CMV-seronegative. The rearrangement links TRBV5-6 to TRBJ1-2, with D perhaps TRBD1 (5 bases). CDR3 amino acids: CASSLAGGHGYTF. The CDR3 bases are TGTGCCAGCAGCTTGGCGGGGGGACATGGCTACACCTTC.